This record looks at one T cell receptor beta chain sequence and its context. Its specificity is unknown. This specimen comes from a study of PD-1 blockade in classical Hodgkin lymphoma. As for the study in general: Each patient was given nivolumab 3 mg/kg through a vein every 2 weeks.

J was trimmed by 2 bases and V by 4 bases; bases with no gene match: 3. The CDR3 loop spans 15 amino acids. The germline gives CDR1 LNHDA, CDR2 SQIVND (reference sequence). Study-level points and caveats: The study reported lower baseline TCR diversity in newly diagnosed patients than in healthy donors. Newly diagnosed patients had diversity similar to the baseline diversity of complete responders.

Here immunoSEQ multiplex PCR was the method, and the copy in TCRdb shows in-frame clones only, minus some. The sample holds fewer than 20,000 clones, about 82% seen once. The patients all showed relapse after autologous stem cell transplantation, while their brentuximab vedotin exposure varied. Magnetic negative selection of thawed PBMCs was the method by which CD4+ T cells were purified. The sequence was obtained from a human donor with classical Hodgkin lymphoma. The sequencing used CD4+ T cells from blood, collected at baseline. The V call is TRBV19, the J call TRBJ1-5; 9 bases line up with TRBD1. The CDR3 reads CASSRQGEGNQPQHF. Here the CDR3 DNA reads TGTGCCAGTAGTAGACAGGGGGAGGGCAATCAGCCCCAGCATTTT.